This entry features one T cell receptor (beta chain) sequence. Antigen: not known. This record comes from a study of molecular identifiers for immune sequencing clone quantification. Across the whole study: Replicates involved a five-way split of RNA from around 18,000 or 91,000 naive CD8 cells, with sequencing of four. Overall study results and limits: Should identical TCR molecules share a barcode, the sizes of highly expanded clones could be underestimated.

Preparation methods for the bulk TCR libraries were those previously described, with listed TCR primers. MiXCR was run by TCRdb on the PCR reads, yielding one entry per CDR3 protein. The repertoire includes under 600,000 distinct CDR3 sequences, 20% to 25% of them detected once, and about 0.78% sits in the top ten. The sequence was obtained from a human donor in good health. Some libraries in this study had Jurkat cell RNA spiked in. Material: naive CD8+ T cells from blood, with Jurkat cell RNA spiked in. Subset: FACS-sorted CD8+CD4-CCR7+CD45RA+ naive T cells.

DNA of the CDR3: TGTGCCAGCAGTCATTCTTCCCAGCGGTCTAGCACAGATACGCAGTATTTT. Amino acid sequence: CASSHSSQRSSTDTQYF. V usage is TRBV6-2 or TRBV6-3 and J usage is TRBJ2-3; possible D gene TRBD2, 5 bases. Deletions cut 5 bases from V and 0 bases from J, with 18 bases between. This CDR3 region has 17 residues. Germline assignment: CDR1 MNHEY and CDR2 SVGEGT.